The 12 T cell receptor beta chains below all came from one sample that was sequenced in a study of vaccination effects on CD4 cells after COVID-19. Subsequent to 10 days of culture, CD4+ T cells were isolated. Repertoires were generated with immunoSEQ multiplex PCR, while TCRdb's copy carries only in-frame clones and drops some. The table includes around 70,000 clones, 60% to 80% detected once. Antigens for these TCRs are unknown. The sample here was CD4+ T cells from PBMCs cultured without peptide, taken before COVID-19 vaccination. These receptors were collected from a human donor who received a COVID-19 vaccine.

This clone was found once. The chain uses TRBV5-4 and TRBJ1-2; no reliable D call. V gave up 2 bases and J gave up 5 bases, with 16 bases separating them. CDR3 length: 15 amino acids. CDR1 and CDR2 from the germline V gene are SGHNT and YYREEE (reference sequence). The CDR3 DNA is TGTGCCAGCAGCTTTGCGGTAACAGTCGAATATGGCTACACCTTC. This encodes CASSFAVTVEYGYTF.

The CDR3 reads CASSPLRGPAGTGWGYTF. The CDR3 coding sequence is TGTGCCAGCTCACCACTGAGAGGGCCAGCCGGGACAGGATGGGGCTACACCTTC. The V and J genes are TRBV18 and TRBJ1-2, with 8 bases matching TRBD1. V was clipped by 1 base and J by 8 bases; unmatched bases: 18. CDR3 length equals 18 residues. Germline V gives CDR1 KGHSH, CDR2 LQKENI.

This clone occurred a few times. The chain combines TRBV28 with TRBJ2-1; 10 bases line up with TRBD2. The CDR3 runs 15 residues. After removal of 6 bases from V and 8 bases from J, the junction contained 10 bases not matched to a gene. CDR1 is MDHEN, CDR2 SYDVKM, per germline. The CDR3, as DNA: TGTGCCAGCAGGACCCAGCGGGGGGGCCGAGATGAGCAGTTCTTC. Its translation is CASRTQRGGRDEQFF.

The CDR3 nucleotides read TGTGCCAGCAGCTTAAGACAGGGGACAAACTATGGCTACACCTTC. As protein: CASSLRQGTNYGYTF. The chain joins TRBV7-2 to TRBJ1-2; 8 bases line up with TRBD1. The CDR3 has 15 residues. From germline, CDR1 is SGHTA and CDR2 FQGNSA. The trim removed 2 bases at V and 2 bases at J, leaving 4 bases unmatched.

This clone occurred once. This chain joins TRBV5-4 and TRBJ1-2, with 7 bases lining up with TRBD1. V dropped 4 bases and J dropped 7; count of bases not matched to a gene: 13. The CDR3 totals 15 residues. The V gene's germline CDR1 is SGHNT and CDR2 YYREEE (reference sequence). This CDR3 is CASSHEVSGGRGYTF. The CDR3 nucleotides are TGTGCCAGCAGCCACGAGGTTTCAGGGGGACGTGGCTACACCTTC.

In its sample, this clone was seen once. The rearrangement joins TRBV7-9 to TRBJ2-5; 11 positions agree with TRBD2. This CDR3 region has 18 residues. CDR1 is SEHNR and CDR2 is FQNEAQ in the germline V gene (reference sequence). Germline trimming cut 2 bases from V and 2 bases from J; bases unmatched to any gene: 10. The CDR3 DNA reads TGTGCCAGCAGCTTACCAAAAGGGGCTAGCGGGGGGCAAGAGACCCAGTACTTC. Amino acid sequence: CASSLPKGASGGQETQYF.

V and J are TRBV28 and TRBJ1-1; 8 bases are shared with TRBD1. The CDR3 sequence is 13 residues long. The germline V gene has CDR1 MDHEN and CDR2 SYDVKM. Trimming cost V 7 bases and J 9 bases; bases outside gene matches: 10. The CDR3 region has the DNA TGTGCCAGCACCCCCCCGGGACAGGTTAAAGCTTTCTTT. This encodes CASTPPGQVKAFF.

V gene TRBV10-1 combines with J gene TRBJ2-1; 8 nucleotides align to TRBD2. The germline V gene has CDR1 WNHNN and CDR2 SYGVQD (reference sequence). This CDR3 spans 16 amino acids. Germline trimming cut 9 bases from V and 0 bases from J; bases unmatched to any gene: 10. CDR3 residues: CASSRSGGVSYNEQFF. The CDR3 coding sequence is TGCGCCAGTTCCCGGAGCGGGGGTGTCTCCTACAATGAGCAGTTCTTC.

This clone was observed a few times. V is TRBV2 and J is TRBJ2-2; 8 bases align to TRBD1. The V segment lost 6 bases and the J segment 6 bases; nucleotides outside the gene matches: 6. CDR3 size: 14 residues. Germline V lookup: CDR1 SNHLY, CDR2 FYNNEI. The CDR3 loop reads CASRTQGVAGELFF. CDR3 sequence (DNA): TGTGCCAGCAGAACACAGGGGGTAGCCGGGGAGCTGTTTTTT.

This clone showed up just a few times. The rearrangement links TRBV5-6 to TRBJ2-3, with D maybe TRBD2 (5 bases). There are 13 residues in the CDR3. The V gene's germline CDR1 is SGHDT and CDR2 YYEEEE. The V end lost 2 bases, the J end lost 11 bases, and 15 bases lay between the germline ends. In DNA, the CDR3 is TGTGCCAGCAGCTTAGAGGGAGCGAGGATGCAGTATTTT. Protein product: CASSLEGARMQYF.

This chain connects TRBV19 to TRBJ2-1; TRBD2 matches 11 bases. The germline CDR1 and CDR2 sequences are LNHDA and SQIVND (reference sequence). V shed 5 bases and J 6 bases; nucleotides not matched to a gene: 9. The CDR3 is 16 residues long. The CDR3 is CASSAKGGTSGNEQFF. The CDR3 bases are TGTGCCAGTAGTGCTAAGGGGGGGACTAGCGGCAATGAGCAGTTCTTC.

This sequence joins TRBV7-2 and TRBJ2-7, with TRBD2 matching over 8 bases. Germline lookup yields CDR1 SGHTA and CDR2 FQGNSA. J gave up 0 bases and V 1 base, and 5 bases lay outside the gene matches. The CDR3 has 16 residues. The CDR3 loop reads CASSLGRAGGSYEQYV. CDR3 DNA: TGTGCCAGCAGCTTAGGTCGGGCGGGGGGCTCCTACGAGCAGTACGTC.